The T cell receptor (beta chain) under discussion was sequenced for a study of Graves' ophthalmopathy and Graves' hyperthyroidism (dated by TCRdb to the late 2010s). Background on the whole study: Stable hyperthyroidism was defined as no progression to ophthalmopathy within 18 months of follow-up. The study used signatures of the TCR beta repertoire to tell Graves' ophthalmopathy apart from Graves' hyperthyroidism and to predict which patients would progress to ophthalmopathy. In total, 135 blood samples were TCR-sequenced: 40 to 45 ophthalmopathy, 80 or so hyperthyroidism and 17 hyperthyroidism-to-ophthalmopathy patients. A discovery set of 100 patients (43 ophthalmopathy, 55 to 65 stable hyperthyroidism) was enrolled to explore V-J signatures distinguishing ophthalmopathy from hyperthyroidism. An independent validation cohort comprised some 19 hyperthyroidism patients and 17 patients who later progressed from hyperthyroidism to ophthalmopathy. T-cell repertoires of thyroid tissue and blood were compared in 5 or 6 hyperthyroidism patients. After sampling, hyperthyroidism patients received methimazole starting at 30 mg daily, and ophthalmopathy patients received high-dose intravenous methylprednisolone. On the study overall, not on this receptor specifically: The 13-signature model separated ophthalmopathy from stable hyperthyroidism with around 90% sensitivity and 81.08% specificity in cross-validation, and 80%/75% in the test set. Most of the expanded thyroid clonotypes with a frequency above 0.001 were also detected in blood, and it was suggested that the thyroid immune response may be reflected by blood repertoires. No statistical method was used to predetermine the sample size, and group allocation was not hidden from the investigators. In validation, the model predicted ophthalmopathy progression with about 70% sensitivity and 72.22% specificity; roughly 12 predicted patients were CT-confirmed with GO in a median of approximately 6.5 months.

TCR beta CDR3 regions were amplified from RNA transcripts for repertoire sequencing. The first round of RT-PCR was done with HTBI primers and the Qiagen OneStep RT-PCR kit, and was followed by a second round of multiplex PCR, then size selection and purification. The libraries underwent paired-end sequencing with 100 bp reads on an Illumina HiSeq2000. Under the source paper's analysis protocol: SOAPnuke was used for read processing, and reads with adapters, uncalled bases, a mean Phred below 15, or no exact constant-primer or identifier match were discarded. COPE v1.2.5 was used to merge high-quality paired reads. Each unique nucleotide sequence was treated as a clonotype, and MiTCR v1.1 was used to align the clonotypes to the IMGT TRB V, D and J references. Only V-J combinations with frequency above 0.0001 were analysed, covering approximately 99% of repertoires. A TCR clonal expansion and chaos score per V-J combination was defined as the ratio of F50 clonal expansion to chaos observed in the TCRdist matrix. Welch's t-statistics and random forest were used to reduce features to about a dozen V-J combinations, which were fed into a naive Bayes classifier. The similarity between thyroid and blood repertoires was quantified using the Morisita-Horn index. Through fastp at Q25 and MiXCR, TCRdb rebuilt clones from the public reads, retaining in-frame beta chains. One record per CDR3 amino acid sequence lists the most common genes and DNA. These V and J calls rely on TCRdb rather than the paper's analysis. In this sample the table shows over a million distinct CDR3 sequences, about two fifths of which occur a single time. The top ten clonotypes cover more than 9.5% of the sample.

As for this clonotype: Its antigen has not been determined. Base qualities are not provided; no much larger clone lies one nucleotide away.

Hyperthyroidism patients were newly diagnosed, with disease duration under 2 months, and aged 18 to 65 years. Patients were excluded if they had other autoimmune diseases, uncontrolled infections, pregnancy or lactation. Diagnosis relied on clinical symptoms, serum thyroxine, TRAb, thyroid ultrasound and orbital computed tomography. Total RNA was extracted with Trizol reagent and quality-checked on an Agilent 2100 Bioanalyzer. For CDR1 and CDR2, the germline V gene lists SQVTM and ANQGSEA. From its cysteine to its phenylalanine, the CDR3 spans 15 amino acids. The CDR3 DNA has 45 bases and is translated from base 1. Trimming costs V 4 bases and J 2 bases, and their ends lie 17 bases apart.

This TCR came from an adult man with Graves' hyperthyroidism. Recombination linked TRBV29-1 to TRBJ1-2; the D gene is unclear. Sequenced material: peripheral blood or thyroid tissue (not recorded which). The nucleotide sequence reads TGCAGCGTTGTACCTCGGGCCAGGCAAAACTATGGCTACACCTTC. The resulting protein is CSVVPRARQNYGYTF.